Detailed here is one T cell receptor (beta chain). The target antigen is unknown. This CDR3 contains 17 residues. Here immunoSEQ multiplex PCR was the method, and the copy in TCRdb shows in-frame clones only, minus some. Of 150,000 to 200,000 clones in the sample, around 94% were seen once. The sample comes from a study of T cell responses to AZD1222 COVID-19 vaccine. Study findings and constraints: Sampling captured repertoires only after the peak T cell response. The study found vaccine-associated CD4 TCRs spanning spike, dominant at 160-218 and 743-854. Spike-specific TCR repertoires showed rising breadth and depth after two AZD1222 doses. The donor cohort was predominantly white British with a female majority, and clonal diversity may have been underestimated.

The starting material was peripheral blood, obtained on day 0 of AZD1222 vaccination. The J gene is TRBJ1-2, the V gene TRBV12-2; the table gives TRBD1 as D, unverified against the DNA. TRBV12-2 is listed as a pseudogene. This sequence originates from an adult in good health. CDR3: CASRLIGTGSHDYGYTF. For the CDR3, the DNA is TGTGCAAGTCGCTTGATAGGGACAGGCTCCCATGACTATGGCTACACCTTC.